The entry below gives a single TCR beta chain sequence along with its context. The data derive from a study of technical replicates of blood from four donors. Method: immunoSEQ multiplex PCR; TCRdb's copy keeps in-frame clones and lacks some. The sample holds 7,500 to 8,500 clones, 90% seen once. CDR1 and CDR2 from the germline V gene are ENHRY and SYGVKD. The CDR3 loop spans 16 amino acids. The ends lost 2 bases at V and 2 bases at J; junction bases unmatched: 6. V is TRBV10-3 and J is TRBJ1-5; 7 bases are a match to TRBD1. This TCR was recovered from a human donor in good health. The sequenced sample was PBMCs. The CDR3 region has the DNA TGTGCCATCAGTGAGAGGGTTGGACAGGGCAATCAGCCCCAGCATTTT. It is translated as CAISERVGQGNQPQHF.